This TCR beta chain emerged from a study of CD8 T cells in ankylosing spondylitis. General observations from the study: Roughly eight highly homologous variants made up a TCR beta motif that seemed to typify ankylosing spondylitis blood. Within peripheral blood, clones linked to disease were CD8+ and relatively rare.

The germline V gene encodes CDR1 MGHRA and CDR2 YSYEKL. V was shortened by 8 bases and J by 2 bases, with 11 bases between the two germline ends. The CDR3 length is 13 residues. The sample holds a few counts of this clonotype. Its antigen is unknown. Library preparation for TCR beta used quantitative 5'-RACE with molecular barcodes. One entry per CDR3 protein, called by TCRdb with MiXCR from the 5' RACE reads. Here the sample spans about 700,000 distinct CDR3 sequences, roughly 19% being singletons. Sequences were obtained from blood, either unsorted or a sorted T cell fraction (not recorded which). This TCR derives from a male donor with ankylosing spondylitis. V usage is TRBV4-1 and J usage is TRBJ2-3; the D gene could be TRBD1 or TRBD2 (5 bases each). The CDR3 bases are TGCGCCAGCCGGGGACCGCTCACAGATACGCAGTATTTT. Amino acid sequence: CASRGPLTDTQYF.